This T cell receptor beta chain was captured by sequencing in a study of CD8 T cells in ankylosing spondylitis. There are many counts of this clonotype. Generation of TCR beta libraries employed quantitative 5'-RACE incorporating molecular barcodes. TCRdb used MiXCR to reprocess the 5' RACE reads, holding one entry per CDR3 protein. The table shows 130,000 or so distinct CDR3 sequences, with around 7% occurring only once. Germline values: CDR1 SGHRS, CDR2 YFSETQ. Germline trimming cut 2 bases from V and 3 bases from J; bases unmatched to any gene: 6. The CDR3 sequence is 16 residues long. The chain combines TRBV5-1 with TRBJ2-7, with 12 positions matching TRBD1. This clonotype was obtained from a male donor with ankylosing spondylitis or in good health (not recorded which). The sample was blood, either unsorted or a sorted T cell fraction (not recorded which). CDR3 sequence: CASSLAGTGGFYEQYF. For the CDR3, the DNA is TGCGCCAGCAGCTTAGCCGGGACAGGGGGCTTCTACGAGCAGTACTTC.